This is a list of T cell receptor beta chains from one sample in a study of cytomegalovirus exposure and HLA in healthy donors. Method: immunoSEQ multiplex PCR; TCRdb's copy keeps in-frame clones and lacks some. The data contain some 150,000 clones, about 85% of them singletons. Source material: PBMCs. These receptor sequences come from a woman under 30 in good health and CMV-seronegative. Both conserved end residues are part of each CDR3. Fields, in order: J gene, D gene, V gene, clone size, CDR3 DNA, CDR3 protein. A D gene is named only where the DNA matches it firmly. The size entry is marked missing in some rows and otherwise reads once, few, many or a size class.

TRBJ1-1	-	TRBV11-1	-	TGTGCCAGCAGCTTTGACAGTGAAGCTTTCTTT	CASSFDSEAFF
TRBJ1-2	TRBD1	TRBV9	few	TGTGCCAGCAGCGGCAGACAGGGTATCTTCTATGGCTACACCTTC	CASSGRQGIFYGYTF
TRBJ2-7	-	TRBV28	few	TGTGCCAGCAGTTTCGTCTTCGACGAGCAGTACTTC	CASSFVFDEQYF
TRBJ2-4	-	TRBV4-3	-	TGCGCCAGCAGCCAAGAACCGGGTCTGGCCAAAAACATTCAGTACTTC	CASSQEPGLAKNIQYF
TRBJ2-1	-	TRBV10-1	-	TGCGCCAGCTCGCCGGACAGTCACCGGGAGCAGTTCTTC	CASSPDSHREQFF
TRBJ2-1	-	TRBV27	-	TGTGCCAGCACCGAAAGGACTGGAAGCTCCTACAATGAGCAGTTCTTC	CASTERTGSSYNEQFF
TRBJ2-7	TRBD2	TRBV7-2	-	TGTGCCAGCAGCTCAGGGGCGGGGGGGGGTCAGTACTTC	CASSSGAGGGQYF
TRBJ2-7	TRBD2	TRBV5-6	-	TGTGCCAGCAGCAACGCCGGGGGGGACGAGCAGTACTTC	CASSNAGGDEQYF
TRBJ2-5	TRBD1	TRBV5-1	-	TGCGCCAGCAGCTTGGAGGGACAGGGGGCCGAGACCCAGTACTTC	CASSLEGQGAETQYF
TRBJ1-3	TRBD1	TRBV9	-	TGTGCCAGCAGCGTAGACTTCAGGGGGGGAAACACCATATATTTT	CASSVDFRGGNTIYF
TRBJ1-6	-	TRBV28	-	TGTGCCAGCAGTTCCTCAACAGGTTATAATTCACCCCTCCACTTT	CASSSSTGYNSPLHF
TRBJ2-5	TRBD1	TRBV5-1	-	TGCGCCAGCAGCTTGGGGGGACAGGGGGAGACCCAGTACTTC	CASSLGGQGETQYF
TRBJ2-1	-	TRBV5-1	-	TGCGCCAGCAGCTTCGGAGGGCCCAATGAGCAGTTCTTC	CASSFGGPNEQFF
TRBJ1-2	TRBD1	TRBV5-4	once	TGTGCCAGCAGCACGGACAGGGGGACCTATGGCTACACCTTC	CASSTDRGTYGYTF
TRBJ1-6	-	TRBV27	-	TGTGCCAGCAGTGTCGTCCGGGGATATTCACCCCTCCACTTT	CASSVVRGYSPLHF
TRBJ1-2	-	TRBV30	-	TGTGCCTGTCCGACTGGAAACGTAACTACCTATGGCTACACCTTC	CACPTGNVTTYGYTF
TRBJ2-1	-	TRBV7-9	few	TGTGCCAGCAGCCCCCGGGCAGGGGAAGTCTTTAGGCAGTTCTTC	CASSPRAGEVFRQFF
TRBJ2-2	-	TRBV11-2	-	TGTGCCAGCAGCCCCCGTCTTACCGGGGAGCTGTTTTTT	CASSPRLTGELFF
TRBJ2-1	-	TRBV4-1	-	TGCGCCAGCCGACCTCTCGGAGCAGGGTGGAATGAGCAGTTCTTC	CASRPLGAGWNEQFF
TRBJ2-1	TRBD2	TRBV18	few	TGTGCCAGCTCCCTCACTAGCGGGAGGGCCGGTGAGCAGTTCTTC	CASSLTSGRAGEQFF
TRBJ2-1	-	TRBV10-1	-	TGCGCCAGCAGTGAGGACAGAGGCCACAATGAGCAGTTCTTC	CASSEDRGHNEQFF
TRBJ2-1	TRBD2	TRBV6-6	-	TGTGCCAGCAGCCGATTGCGGGAGGCCTCCTACAATGAGCAGTTCTTC	CASSRLREASYNEQFF
TRBJ2-4	TRBD2	TRBV5-1	-	TGCGCCAGCAGCTTCGGGACTAGCGGGGGCGGGGGGATTCAGTACTTC	CASSFGTSGGGGIQYF
TRBJ2-5	-	TRBV5-4	-	TGTGCCAGCAGCGTAACAGGGGAAGGGGGAGGAGAGACCCAGTACTTC	CASSVTGEGGGETQYF
TRBJ2-7	TRBD2	TRBV14	-	TGTGCCAGCAGCCAAGCATTGGCGGGAGGGCCGCTGCAGTACTTC	CASSQALAGGPLQYF
TRBJ2-7	TRBD2	TRBV11-1	-	TGTGCCAGCAGCTTAGCGGGAGGGCCGCTGATGGACGAGCAGTACTTC	CASSLAGGPLMDEQYF
TRBJ2-3	TRBD2	TRBV29-1	-	TGCAGCGTTGAAGGAACTAGCGGGGGGATTGTAGATACGCAGTATTTT	CSVEGTSGGIVDTQYF
TRBJ2-7	-	TRBV7-9	once	TGTTCCAGCAGCTTAGTTGCGGCTCAGCAGTACTTC	CSSSLVAAQQYF
TRBJ1-1	-	TRBV5-5	-	TGTGCCAGCAGCTTTCTTTCAGGGCCGAACACTGAAGCTTTCTTT	CASSFLSGPNTEAFF
TRBJ1-5	-	TRBV6-5	-	TGTGCCAGCAGTTACTACCCGGGACAGCCCCAGCATTTT	CASSYYPGQPQHF
TRBJ2-7	-	TRBV7-9	once	TGTGCCAGCAGCTTAGCGCCCCAGGGTTCCGACGAGCAGTACTTC	CASSLAPQGSDEQYF
TRBJ2-7	TRBD1	TRBV27	-	TGTGCCAGCAGTTCGACAGGGGGTGTCTCCTACGAGCAGTACTTC	CASSSTGGVSYEQYF
TRBJ2-3	TRBD1	TRBV29-1	-	TGCAGCGCCCACCAATCGGGACAGGGCCACACAGATACGCAGTATTTT	CSAHQSGQGHTDTQYF
TRBJ2-1	-	TRBV28	-	TGTGCCAGCAGTTTCAGGGAAGGGCTGGAGTCCGGCGCGAACAATGAGCAGTTCTTC	CASSFREGLESGANNEQFF
TRBJ1-5	-	TRBV28	-	TGTGCCAGCAGGTACAGGGCCGGTCAGCCCCAGCATTTT	CASRYRAGQPQHF
TRBJ2-1	-	TRBV27	-	TGTGCCAGCAGTTTAGAACGCCGGGGTGAGCAGTTCTTC	CASSLERRGEQFF
TRBJ2-3	-	TRBV12-5	-	TGTGCTAGTGGTTTATCCGGCACAGATACGCAGTATTTT	CASGLSGTDTQYF
TRBJ1-3	TRBD1	TRBV28	once	TGTGCCAGCAGTTGGACAGGGGTATCTGGAAACACCATACATTTT	CASSWTGVSGNTIHF
TRBJ2-5	-	TRBV11-2	-	TGTGCCAGCAGCTCCGGGATCCAAGAGACCCAGTACTTC	CASSSGIQETQYF
TRBJ2-6	-	TRBV7-2	-	TGTGCCGGCCAAGCGGGACATTACTCTGGGGCCAACGTCCTGACTTTC	CAGQAGHYSGANVLTF
TRBJ2-1	TRBD1	TRBV6-5	-	TGTGCCAGCAGCCCGGGACAGGGGACCTACAATGAGCAGTTCTTC	CASSPGQGTYNEQFF
TRBJ1-1	TRBD1	TRBV19	many	TGTGCCAGTATCATGACAGGGGAGGGTACTGAAGCTTTCTTT	CASIMTGEGTEAFF
TRBJ2-5	-	TRBV9	-	TGTGCCAGCAGCGAGGCGGTTTGGGAGACCCAGTACTTC	CASSEAVWETQYF
TRBJ2-7	-	TRBV14	-	TGTGCCAGCAGCCAAGATTCTTACGAGCAGTACTTC	CASSQDSYEQYF
TRBJ2-7	-	TRBV28	-	TGTACCAGCAGTTTATTTTCGACAGGAGGCGAGCAGTACTTC	CTSSLFSTGGEQYF
TRBJ2-6	TRBD2	TRBV4-1	-	TGCGCCAGCAGCCAAGACGGGGGGTTCGGGGCCAACGTCCTGACTTTC	CASSQDGGFGANVLTF
TRBJ1-5	TRBD1	TRBV27	-	TGTGCCAGCAGCGACAGGGGCACCAATCAGCCCCAGCATTTT	CASSDRGTNQPQHF
TRBJ1-1	-	TRBV11-2	-	TGTGCCAGCAGCTCGCGAGGGGACTCCTCTCAAGCTTTCTTT	CASSSRGDSSQAFF
TRBJ2-7	-	TRBV7-2	-	TGTGCCAGCAGCCCCGTGAGGGGGGAGCAGTACTTC	CASSPVRGEQYF
TRBJ2-2	-	TRBV2	once	TGTGCCAGCAGTGAGTTGCGGAACACCGGGGAGCTGTTTTTT	CASSELRNTGELFF
TRBJ1-5	-	TRBV4-1	-	TGCGCCAGCAGCCAAGTGCGGGGAGGCCAGCCCCAGCATTTT	CASSQVRGGQPQHF
TRBJ2-1	-	TRBV10-2	-	TGCGCCAGCAGCCCCGGCCGGGTCCTAACCTACAATGAGCAGTTCTTC	CASSPGRVLTYNEQFF
TRBJ2-7	-	TRBV20-1	-	TGCAGTGTTTCCACAGGGAAGCAGTACTTC	CSVSTGKQYF
TRBJ1-2	-	TRBV28	-	TGTGCCAGCAGTACAGGGTTCGGCTATGGCTACACCTTC	CASSTGFGYGYTF
TRBJ2-3	TRBD2	TRBV5-1	-	TGCGCCAGCAGCTCCCTAGCGGGTGAGGGCCCAGATACGCAGTATTTT	CASSSLAGEGPDTQYF
TRBJ2-5	TRBD2	TRBV4-2	-	TGTGCCAGCAGCCAAGACCCGGGGGGGGCCGAGACCCAGTACTTC	CASSQDPGGAETQYF
TRBJ2-5	TRBD2	TRBV7-6	-	TGTGCCAGCAGCTTAAACCTAGCGGGGGTCTGGCTGGAGACCCAGTACTTC	CASSLNLAGVWLETQYF
TRBJ2-5	TRBD2	TRBV19	once	TGTGCCAGTAGTATGACTAGCGGGATTCCTCAGGGGGAGACCCAGTACTTC	CASSMTSGIPQGETQYF
TRBJ1-5	TRBD1	TRBV6-1	-	TGTGCCAGCAGTGTCCTCCGGGACAGGAGTTCGGGGCAGCCCCAGCATTTT	CASSVLRDRSSGQPQHF